This TCR beta chain is from a study of blood T cell repertoires in COVID-19. Study context: PBMCs, B-cell-depleted T cells, or T cells provided the cDNA or gDNA that made up the material.

Trimming cost V 5 bases and J 4 bases; bases outside gene matches: 4. The CDR3 has 15 amino acids. Per the germline V gene, CDR1 is LNHDA and CDR2 is SQIVND (reference sequence). Original methodology: Estimates of nucleated cell counts were drawn from the amplification of reference gene primers. TCRdb keeps only in-frame clones here, not all; method: immunoSEQ multiplex PCR. That table is the source of V, J and clone size, and D and trimming were worked out from the DNA. The sample consists of 270,000 or so clones, about 80% of them appearing once. Sequenced input: peripheral blood. The clonotype was recovered from a woman between 45 and 60 years old who had recovered from COVID-19. The genes are TRBV19 and TRBJ2-6, with TRBD2 matching 8 bases. CDR3 coding DNA: TGTGCCAGTAGTCCACTAGCGGCCGGGGCCAACGTCCTGACTTTC. Translating it yields CASSPLAAGANVLTF. The whole variable domain, remainder taken from reference TRBV19 and TRBJ2-6, is DGGITQSPKYLFRKEGQNVTLSCEQNLNHDAMYWYRQDPGQGLRLIYYSQIVNDFQKGDIAEGYSVSREKKESFPLTVTSAQKNPTAFYLCASSPLAAGANVLTFGAGSRLTVL.